This TCR beta chain stems from a study of shared clonotypes between healthy human individuals. Trimming at V came to 3 bases and at J to 6 bases, leaving 10 bases not matched to a gene. The CDR3 spans 15 residues. Germline V gene sequence: CDR1 SQVTM, CDR2 ANQGSEA. Overall study results and limits: Among donors, clonotype sharing was expected to be affected by sequencing depth. Sampling covered nothing but blood. Tissue TCR repertoires likely differ from those found in blood. Estimated richness values were generally larger in naive subsets than in memory subsets.

Worth noting for this clone: Its cognate antigen is unknown.

Replicate sorted-subset PCRs were loaded with around 0.2 ug DNA, 30,000 or so T cell genomes. The method was immunoSEQ multiplex PCR; TCRdb's version includes in-frame clones alone and lacks a portion of them. Here the sample spans around 1.1 million clones, about 72% being singletons. This sequence joins TRBV29-1 and TRBJ2-1; 8 bases fit TRBD1. This TCR was recovered from a young man in good health. Some clones in this sample may be carry-over from other donors' samples. Specimen: memory CD4+ T cells from PBMCs. The subset here: CD45RA-negative fraction. The CDR3 bases are TGCAGCGTTGATGGGGTACAGGGGGAGAGCAATGAGCAGTTCTTC. It codes for CSVDGVQGESNEQFF.